What follows are 4 T cell receptor beta chains derived from one specimen sequenced in a study of cytomegalovirus exposure and HLA in healthy donors. PCR primers comprised 60 Vbeta and 13 Jbeta primers. Sequencing used immunoSEQ multiplex PCR; TCRdb keeps in-frame clones, though not all of them. The sample lists 120,000 to 150,000 clones, almost 85% occurring once. The sample consisted of PBMCs. Source of these receptors: a man in his thirties or forties in good health and CMV-seropositive.

The chain uses TRBV10-1 and TRBJ2-5, with D possibly being TRBD1 (6 bases). V was trimmed by 3 bases and J by 3 bases, leaving 14 bases between them. Germline CDR1 is WNHNN and CDR2 is SYGVQD (reference sequence). CDR3 length equals 15 residues. This CDR3 is CASSDAGALEETQYF. In DNA, the CDR3 is TGCGCCAGCAGTGACGCAGGGGCCCTGGAAGAGACCCAGTACTTC.

The chain combines TRBV16 with TRBJ1-1; D ambiguous. The CDR3 covers 12 residues. Trimming stripped 2 bases from V and 6 bases from J, with 7 bases between. The V gene's germline CDR1 is KGHSY and CDR2 FQNENV. CDR3 bases: TGTGCCAGCAGCCAACAAACAGCTGAAGCTTTCTTT. Protein sequence: CASSQQTAEAFF.

The chain recombines TRBV18 with TRBJ1-1; 10 bases align to TRBD1. Per germline, CDR1 KGHSH and CDR2 LQKENI. The J segment lost 5 bases and the V segment lost 4 bases, leaving 4 bases of the junction unmatched. The CDR3 is 14 residues long. CDR3 bases: TGTGCCAGCTCACTGGGACAGGGGAGTACTGAAGCTTTCTTT. Translating it yields CASSLGQGSTEAFF. The full variable domain, its missing parts supplied by reference TRBV18 and TRBJ1-1, is NAGVMQNPRHLVRRRGQEARLRCSPMKGHSHVYWYRQLPEEGLKFMVYLQKENIIDESGMPKERFSAEFPKEGPSILRIQQVVRGDSAAYFCASSLGQGSTEAFFGQGTRLTVV.

As concerns this clone: One junction end disagrees with the germline gene, perhaps due to a read error. This chain uses TRBV7-9 with TRBJ2-7; 7 nucleotides line up with TRBD2. CDR3 size: 15 residues. Germline V lookup: CDR1 SEHNR, CDR2 FQNEAQ (reference sequence). The CDR3 DNA reads TGTTCCAGCAGCTTAAATTACGGGGGGTTGTACGAGCAGTACTTC. Amino acids: CSSSLNYGGLYEQYF.